This TCR beta chain was sequenced for a study of T cells in Graves' hyperthyroidism and ophthalmopathy. The investigators amplified TCR beta CDR3 regions from RNA transcripts. TCR CDR3 regions were first amplified by RT-PCR with HTBI primers. A single record per CDR3 protein comes from TCRdb applying MiXCR to the multiplex PCR reads. The profile shows hundreds of thousands of distinct CDR3 sequences, around 22% of them singletons. Ophthalmopathy cases scored 3 or more on the Clinical Activity Score and 4 or more on NOSPECS grade, with duration below 3 months. Each diagnosis drew on symptoms, thyroxine, TRAb, thyroid ultrasound and orbital computed tomography findings. CDR3 length: 15 amino acids. Trimming took 6 bases from V and 2 from J, leaving 16 bases between them. Germline CDR1 reads MNHEY; CDR2 reads SVGAGI. The study, taken as a whole, reports: Most clonotypes that expanded in the thyroid above 0.001 also showed up in blood.

This clonotype was recorded many times. The antigen remains unidentified. The sample was blood. V is TRBV6-5 and J is TRBJ2-5; no reliable D call. The clonotype originates from a woman under 40 with Graves' ophthalmopathy. CDR3 DNA: TGTGCCAGCAGAATACTCAGGACGCCTCAAGAGACCCAGTACTTC. It codes for CASRILRTPQETQYF.